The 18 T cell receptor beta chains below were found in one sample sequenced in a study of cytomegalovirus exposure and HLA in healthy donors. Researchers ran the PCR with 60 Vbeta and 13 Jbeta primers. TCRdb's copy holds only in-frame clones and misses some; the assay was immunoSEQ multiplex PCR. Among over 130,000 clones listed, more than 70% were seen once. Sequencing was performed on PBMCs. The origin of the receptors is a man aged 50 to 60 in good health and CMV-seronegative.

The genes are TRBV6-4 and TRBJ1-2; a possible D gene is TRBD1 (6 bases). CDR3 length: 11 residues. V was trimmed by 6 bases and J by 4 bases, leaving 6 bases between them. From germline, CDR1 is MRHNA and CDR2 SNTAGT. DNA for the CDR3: TGTGCCAGCAGCAGGGGCTATGGCTACACCTTC. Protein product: CASSRGYGYTF.

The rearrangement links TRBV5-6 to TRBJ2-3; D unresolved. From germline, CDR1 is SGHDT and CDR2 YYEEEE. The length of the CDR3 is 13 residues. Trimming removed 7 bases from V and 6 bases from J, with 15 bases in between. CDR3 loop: CASSTPRRDTQYF. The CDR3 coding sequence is TGTGCCAGCTCTACCCCCCGGCGGGATACGCAGTATTTT. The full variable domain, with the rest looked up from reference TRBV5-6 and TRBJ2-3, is DAGVTQSPTHLIKTRGQQVTLRCSPKSGHDTVSWYQQALGQGPQFIFQYYEEEERQRGNFPDRFSGHQFPNYSSELNVNALLLGDSALYLCASSTPRRDTQYFGPGTRLTVL.

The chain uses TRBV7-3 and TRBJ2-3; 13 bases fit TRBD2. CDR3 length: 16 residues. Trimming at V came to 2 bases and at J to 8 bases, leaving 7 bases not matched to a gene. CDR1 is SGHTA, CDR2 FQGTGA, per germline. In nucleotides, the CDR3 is TGTGCCAGCAGCTTATCAGGGACTAGCGGGACGGGTACGCAGTATTTT. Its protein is CASSLSGTSGTGTQYF.

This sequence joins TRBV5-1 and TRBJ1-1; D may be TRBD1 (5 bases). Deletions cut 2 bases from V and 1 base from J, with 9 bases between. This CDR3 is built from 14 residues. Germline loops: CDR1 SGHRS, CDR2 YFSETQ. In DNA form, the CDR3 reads TGCGCCAGCAGCTTTGCAGGGCGGAACACTGAAGCTTTCTTT. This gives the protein CASSFAGRNTEAFF.

The CDR3 DNA sequence: TGTGCCAGCAGCTGGACAGGGGAAGCCAAAAACATTCAGTACTTC. It codes for CASSWTGEAKNIQYF. This chain uses TRBV5-6 with TRBJ2-4, with TRBD1 matching over 9 bases. The V and J ends lost 3 bases and 0 bases, in that order; junction bases with no gene match: 1. Germline CDR1 is SGHDT and CDR2 is YYEEEE. CDR3 length equals 15 residues.

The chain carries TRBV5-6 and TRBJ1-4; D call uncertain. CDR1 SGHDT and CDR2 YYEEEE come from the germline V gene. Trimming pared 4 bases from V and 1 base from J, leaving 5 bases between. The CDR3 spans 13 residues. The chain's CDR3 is CASSAGTNEKLFF. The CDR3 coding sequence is TGTGCCAGCAGCGCGGGAACTAATGAAAAACTGTTTTTT.

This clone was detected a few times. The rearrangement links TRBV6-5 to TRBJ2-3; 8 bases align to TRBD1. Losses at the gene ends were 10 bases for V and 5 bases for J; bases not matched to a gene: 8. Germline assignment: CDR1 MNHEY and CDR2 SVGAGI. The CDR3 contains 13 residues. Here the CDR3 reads CATTDRVKDTQYF. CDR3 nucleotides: TGTGCCACCACGGACAGGGTCAAAGATACGCAGTATTTT.

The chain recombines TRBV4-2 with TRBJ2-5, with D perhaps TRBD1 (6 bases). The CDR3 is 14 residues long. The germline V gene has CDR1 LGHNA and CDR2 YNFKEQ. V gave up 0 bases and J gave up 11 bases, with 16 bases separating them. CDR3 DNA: TGTGCCAGCAGCCAAGACCCAGGGGCGGGTGAGCAGTACTTC. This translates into CASSQDPGAGEQYF.

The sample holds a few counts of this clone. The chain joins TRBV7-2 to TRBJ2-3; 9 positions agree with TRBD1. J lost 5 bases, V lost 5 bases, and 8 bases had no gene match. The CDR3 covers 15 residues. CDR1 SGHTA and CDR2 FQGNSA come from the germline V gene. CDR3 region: CASSRRDRAGDTQYF. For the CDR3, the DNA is TGTGCCAGCAGCCGCCGGGACAGGGCAGGAGATACGCAGTATTTT.

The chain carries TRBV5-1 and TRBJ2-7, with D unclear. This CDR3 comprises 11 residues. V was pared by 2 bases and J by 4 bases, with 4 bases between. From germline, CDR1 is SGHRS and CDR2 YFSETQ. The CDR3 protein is CASSLQYEQYF. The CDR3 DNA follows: TGCGCCAGCAGCTTACAGTACGAGCAGTACTTC.

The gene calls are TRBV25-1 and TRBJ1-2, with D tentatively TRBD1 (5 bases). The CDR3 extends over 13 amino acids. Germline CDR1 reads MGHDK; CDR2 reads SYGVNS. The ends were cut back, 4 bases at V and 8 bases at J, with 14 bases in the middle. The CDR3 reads CASSVAGRRGYTF. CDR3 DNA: TGTGCCAGCAGTGTCGCGGGACGACGCGGCTACACCTTC.

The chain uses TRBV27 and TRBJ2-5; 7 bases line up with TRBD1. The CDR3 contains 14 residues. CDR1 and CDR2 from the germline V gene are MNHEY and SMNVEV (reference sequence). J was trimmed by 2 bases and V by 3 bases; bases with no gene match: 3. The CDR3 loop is CASSFGRGQETQYF. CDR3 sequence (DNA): TGTGCCAGCAGTTTCGGCAGGGGGCAAGAGACCCAGTACTTC.

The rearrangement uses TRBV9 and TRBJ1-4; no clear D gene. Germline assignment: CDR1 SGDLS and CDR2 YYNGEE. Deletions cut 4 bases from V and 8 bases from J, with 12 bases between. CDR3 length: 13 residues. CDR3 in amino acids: CASSPPSAEKLFF. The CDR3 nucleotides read TGTGCCAGCAGCCCCCCTTCAGCGGAAAAACTGTTTTTT.

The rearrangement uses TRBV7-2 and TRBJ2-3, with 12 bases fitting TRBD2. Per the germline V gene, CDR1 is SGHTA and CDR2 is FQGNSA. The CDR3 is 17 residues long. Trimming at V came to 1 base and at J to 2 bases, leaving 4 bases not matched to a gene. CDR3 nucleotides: TGTGCCAGCAGCTTAGAAGGACTAGCGGGGTTCACAGATACGCAGTATTTT. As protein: CASSLEGLAGFTDTQYF.

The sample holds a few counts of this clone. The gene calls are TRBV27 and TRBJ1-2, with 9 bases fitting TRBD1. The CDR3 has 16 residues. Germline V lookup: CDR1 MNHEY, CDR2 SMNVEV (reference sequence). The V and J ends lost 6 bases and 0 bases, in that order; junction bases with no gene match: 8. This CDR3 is CASSPTGGNANYGYTF. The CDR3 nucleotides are TGTGCCAGCAGCCCGACAGGGGGAAATGCTAACTATGGCTACACCTTC.

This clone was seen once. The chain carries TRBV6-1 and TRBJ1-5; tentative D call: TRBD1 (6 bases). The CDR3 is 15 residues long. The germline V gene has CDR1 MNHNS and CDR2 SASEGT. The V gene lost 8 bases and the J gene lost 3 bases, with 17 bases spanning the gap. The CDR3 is CASYLRTDLNQPQHF. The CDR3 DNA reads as TGTGCCAGCTATCTGCGGACAGACCTCAATCAGCCCCAGCATTTT.

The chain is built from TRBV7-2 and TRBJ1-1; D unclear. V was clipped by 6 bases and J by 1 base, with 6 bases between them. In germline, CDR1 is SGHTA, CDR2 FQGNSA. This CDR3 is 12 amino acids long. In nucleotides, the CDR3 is TGTGCCAGCAGTATACAGAACACTGAAGCTTTCTTT. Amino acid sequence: CASSIQNTEAFF.

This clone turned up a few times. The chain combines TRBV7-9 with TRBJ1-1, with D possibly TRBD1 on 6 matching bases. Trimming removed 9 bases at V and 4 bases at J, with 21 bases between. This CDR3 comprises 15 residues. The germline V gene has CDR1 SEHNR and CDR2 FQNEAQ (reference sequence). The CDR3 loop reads CASRFLGAGGTEAFF. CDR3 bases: TGTGCCAGTCGCTTTTTGGGGGCGGGGGGCACTGAAGCTTTCTTT.